Detailed here is one TCR beta chain. A far larger clone is off by one base, so a read error is likely. The sample comes from a study of low-dose radiotherapy and immunotherapy resistance in tumors. Study background: Each patient was administered nivolumab intravenously at 240 mg, which was a flat dose, every two weeks, along with intravenous ipilimumab at 1 mg/kg every six weeks. Patients received cyclophosphamide 200 mg/m2 intravenously every two weeks, the day before radiation-immunotherapy.

Time point in this sample: after trial treatment. As for treatment: LDRT plus nivolumab, ipilimumab, low-dose cyclophosphamide and aspirin (RACIN trial). In germline, CDR1 is MGHDK, CDR2 SYGVNS. The V gene lost 1 base and the J gene lost 1 base, with 7 bases spanning the gap. The CDR3 totals 14 residues. Primers used for first-strand cDNA, a TRAV- and TRBV-specific set, covered both alpha and beta chains. TCR amplification involved about 20 PCR cycles with a constant-region primer and V-primer adapter. A single record per CDR3 protein comes from TCRdb applying MiXCR to the reads. The sample carries some 46,000 distinct CDR3 sequences, about 25% recorded once.

The chain has TRBV25-1 and TRBJ1-1, with D unresolved. Sequences were derived from PBMCs, sampled after low-dose radiotherapy plus immunotherapy. This TCR was sampled from a male donor with prostate cancer. The DNA for the CDR3 is TGTGCCAGCAGTGAATTTGTGGGGAACACTGAAGCTTTCTTT. Translating it yields CASSEFVGNTEAFF.